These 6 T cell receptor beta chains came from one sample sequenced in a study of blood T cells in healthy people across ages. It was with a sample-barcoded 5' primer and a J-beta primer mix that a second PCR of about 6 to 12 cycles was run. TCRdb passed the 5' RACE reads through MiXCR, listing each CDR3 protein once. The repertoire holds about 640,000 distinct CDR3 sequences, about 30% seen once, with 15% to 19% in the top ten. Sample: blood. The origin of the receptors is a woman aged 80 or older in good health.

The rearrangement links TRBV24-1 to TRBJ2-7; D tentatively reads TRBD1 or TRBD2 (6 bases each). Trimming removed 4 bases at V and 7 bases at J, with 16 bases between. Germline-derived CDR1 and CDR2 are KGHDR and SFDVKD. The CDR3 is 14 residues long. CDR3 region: CATSEGGGRDEQYF. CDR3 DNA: TGTGCCACCAGTGAAGGGGGAGGTCGGGATGAGCAGTACTTC.

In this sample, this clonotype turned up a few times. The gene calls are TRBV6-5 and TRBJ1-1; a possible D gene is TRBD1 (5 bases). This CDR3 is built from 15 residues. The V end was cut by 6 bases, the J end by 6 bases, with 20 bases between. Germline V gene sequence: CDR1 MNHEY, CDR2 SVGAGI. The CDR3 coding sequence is TGTGCCAGCAGCCGATTCCAATCGGGGCTCGCTGAAGCTTTCTTT. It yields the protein CASSRFQSGLAEAFF.

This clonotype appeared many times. The CDR3 nucleotides read TGTGCCAGCAGCCCTGCGGGGGTAACTGAAGCTTTCTTT. Protein: CASSPAGVTEAFF. The gene calls are TRBV5-5 and TRBJ1-1; D perhaps matches TRBD1 (5 bases). Trimming took off 4 bases at V and 5 bases at J, with 12 bases between the two ends. Germline lookup yields CDR1 SGHKS and CDR2 YYEKEE (reference sequence). This CDR3 has 13 residues.

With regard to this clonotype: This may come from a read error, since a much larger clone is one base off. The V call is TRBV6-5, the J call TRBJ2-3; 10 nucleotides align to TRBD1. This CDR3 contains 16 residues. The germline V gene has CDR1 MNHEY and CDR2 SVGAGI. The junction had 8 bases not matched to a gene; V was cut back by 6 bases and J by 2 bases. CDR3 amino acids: CASRRTGTGATDTQYF. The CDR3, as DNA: TGTGCCAGCAGGCGGACCGGGACAGGGGCCACAGATACGCAGTATTTT.

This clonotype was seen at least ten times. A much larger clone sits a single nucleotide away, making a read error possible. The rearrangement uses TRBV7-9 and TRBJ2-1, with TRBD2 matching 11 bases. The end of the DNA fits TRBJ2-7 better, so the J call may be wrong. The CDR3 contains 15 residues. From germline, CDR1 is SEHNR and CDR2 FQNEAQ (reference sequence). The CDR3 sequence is CASSSSGGSYNEQYF. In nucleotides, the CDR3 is TGTGCCAGCAGTTCTAGCGGGGGGAGTTACAATGAGCAGTACTTC.

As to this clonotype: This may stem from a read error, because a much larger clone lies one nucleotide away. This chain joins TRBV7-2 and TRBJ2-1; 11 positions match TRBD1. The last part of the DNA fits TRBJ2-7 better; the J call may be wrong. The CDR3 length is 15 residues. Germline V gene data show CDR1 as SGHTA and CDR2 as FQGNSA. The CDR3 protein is CASSTDRGLHNEQYF. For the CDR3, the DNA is TGTGCCAGCAGCACGGACAGGGGGCTGCACAATGAGCAGTACTTC.